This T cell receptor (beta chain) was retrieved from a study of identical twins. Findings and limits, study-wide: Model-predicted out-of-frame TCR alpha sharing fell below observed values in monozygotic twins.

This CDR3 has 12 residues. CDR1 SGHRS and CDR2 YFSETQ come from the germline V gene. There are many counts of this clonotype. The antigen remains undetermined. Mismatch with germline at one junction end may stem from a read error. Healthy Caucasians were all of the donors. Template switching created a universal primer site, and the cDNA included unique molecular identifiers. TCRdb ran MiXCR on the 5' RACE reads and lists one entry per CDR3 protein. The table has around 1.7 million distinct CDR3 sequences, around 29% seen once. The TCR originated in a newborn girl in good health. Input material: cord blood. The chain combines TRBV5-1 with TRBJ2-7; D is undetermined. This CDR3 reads CASSRTLYEQYF. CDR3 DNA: TGTGCCAGCAGTCGAACACTCTACGAGCAGTACTTC.